A single sample is the source of the 23 T cell receptor beta chains below, sequenced in a study of early T cells in non-severe SARS-CoV-2 infection. MiXCR, applied by TCRdb to the 5' RACE reads, yields one record per CDR3 protein. The sample lists about 71,000 distinct CDR3 sequences; 9.5% to 15% were seen once. The material was whole blood, obtained at baseline. The receptors shown here come from an adult who was a healthcare worker with PCR-confirmed SARS-CoV-2 infection or an uninfected control (not recorded which).

The chain joins TRBV18 to TRBJ1-1; D gene uncertain. V was shortened by 3 bases and J by 6 bases, with 11 bases between the two germline ends. The CDR3 is made up of 13 amino acids. Per the germline V gene, CDR1 is KGHSH and CDR2 is LQKENI. The CDR3 sequence: CASSPDVGAEAFF. The CDR3 nucleotides are TGTGCCAGCTCACCCGACGTGGGAGCTGAAGCTTTCTTT.

This clonotype was seen many times. J is TRBJ1-4 and V is TRBV12-3 or TRBV12-4; D may be TRBD1 (5 bases). V gave up 6 bases and J gave up 2 bases, with 7 bases separating them. This CDR3 is 13 amino acids long. The CDR3 DNA follows: TGTGCCAGCAGAGGGGAGACTAATGAAAAACTGTTTTTT. Translation: CASRGETNEKLFF.

The V gene is TRBV25-1, the J gene TRBJ2-7; a possible D gene is TRBD1 (6 bases). V was pared by 5 bases and J by 5 bases, with 16 bases between. The CDR3 covers 14 residues. Per germline, CDR1 MGHDK and CDR2 SYGVNS. CDR3 in DNA: TGTGCCAGCAGTTCGCCCGGGACAACACACGAGCAGTACTTC. This codes for CASSSPGTTHEQYF.

This clonotype was observed a few times. The chain has TRBV28 and TRBJ1-6; TRBD1 aligns across 7 bases. The germline V gene encodes CDR1 MDHEN and CDR2 SYDVKM. The length of the CDR3 is 14 residues. J lost 9 bases, V lost 3 bases, and 5 bases had no gene match. CDR3 amino acids: CASSFFPGGSPLHF. CDR3 DNA: TGTGCCAGCAGTTTTTTCCCAGGGGGTTCACCCCTCCACTTT.

This chain joins TRBV7-3 and TRBJ2-1; possibly TRBD2 for D (6 bases). V was cut by 5 bases and J by 4 bases, with 12 bases left in between. The CDR3 runs to 14 residues. Per germline, CDR1 SGHTA and CDR2 FQGTGA. CDR3 sequence: CASSRDLSYNEQFF. The CDR3 DNA sequence: TGTGCCAGCAGCCGGGACTTATCTTACAATGAGCAGTTCTTC.

The chain has TRBV5-5 and TRBJ1-2, with D maybe TRBD1 (6 bases). This CDR3 has 14 amino acids. CDR1 and CDR2 (germline): SGHKS, YYEKEE (reference sequence). Deletions cut 1 base from V and 5 bases from J, with 12 bases between. CDR3 residues: CASSLTTGPYGYTF. The DNA of the CDR3 is TGTGCCAGCAGCTTGACGACAGGCCCTTATGGCTACACCTTC.

The sample holds many counts of this clonotype. V is TRBV4-1 and J is TRBJ2-5, with D possibly being TRBD2 (6 bases). This CDR3 is 14 amino acids long. CDR1 is MGHRA, CDR2 YSYEKL, per germline. V was cut by 3 bases and J by 4 bases, with 12 bases left in between. The CDR3: CASSHDGTAETQYF. The CDR3 DNA reads TGCGCCAGCAGCCACGACGGGACTGCAGAGACCCAGTACTTC.

V usage is TRBV11-2 and J usage is TRBJ2-1, with 10 nucleotides matching TRBD2. CDR3 length: 15 residues. V dropped 6 bases and J dropped 4; count of bases not matched to a gene: 6. Germline V CDR1 and CDR2: SGHAT, FQNNGV. This chain's CDR3 is CASRAAGGFYNEQFF. Written as DNA, the CDR3 is TGTGCCAGCAGGGCAGCGGGGGGGTTTTACAATGAGCAGTTCTTC.

This chain links TRBV5-4 with TRBJ2-5; tentatively, D is TRBD2 (5 bases). Trimming took off 4 bases at V and 2 bases at J, with 15 bases between the two ends. The CDR3 runs 15 residues. Germline V gene sequence: CDR1 SGHNT, CDR2 YYREEE (reference sequence). In nucleotides, the CDR3 is TGTGCCAGCAGCGTCGCTCTCGGACTGCAAGAGACCCAGTACTTC. Translating it yields CASSVALGLQETQYF.

The chain carries TRBV3-1 and TRBJ1-1, with D possibly matching TRBD1 (5 bases). Germline-derived CDR1 and CDR2 are LGHDT and YNNKEL (reference sequence). With 2 bases removed from V and 10 bases from J, the gap between germline ends came to 20 bases. CDR3 length: 15 residues. The CDR3 DNA sequence: TGTGCCAGCAGCCAAACCGCAGGGAGGAGACGGGGAGCTTTCTTT. It is translated as CASSQTAGRRRGAFF. Combining the CDR3 with reference TRBV3-1 and TRBJ1-1 gives the whole variable domain DTAVSQTPKYLVTQMGNDKSIKCEQNLGHDTMYWYKQDSKKFLKIMFSYNNKELIINETVPNRFSPKSPDKAHLNLHINSLELGDSAVYFCASSQTAGRRRGAFFGQGTRLTVV.

This clonotype turned up a few times. The genes are TRBV6-5 and TRBJ1-6; D uncertain. The CDR3 length is 15 residues. Germline values: CDR1 MNHEY, CDR2 SVGAGI. V was shortened by 7 bases and J by 10 bases, with 20 bases between the two germline ends. CDR3 amino acids: CASTLTRGVRSPLHF. CDR3 DNA: TGTGCCAGCACCTTAACGCGAGGCGTTCGCTCACCCCTCCACTTT.

This clonotype was counted ten times or more. This rearrangement joins TRBV6-2 or TRBV6-3 to TRBJ2-2, with 10 positions matching TRBD2. The CDR3 has 15 residues. With V trimmed by 4 bases and J by 3 bases, 2 bases remained unmatched. Germline values: CDR1 MNHEY, CDR2 SVGEGT. CDR3 sequence: CASSLAGGYTGELFF. Here the CDR3 DNA reads TGTGCCAGCAGTTTAGCGGGGGGATACACCGGGGAGCTGTTTTTT.

This clonotype was observed many times. V and J are TRBV6-2 or TRBV6-3 and TRBJ1-1; D perhaps matches TRBD1 (5 bases). This CDR3 comprises 13 residues. V was trimmed by 8 bases and J by 8 bases, leaving 18 bases between them. The germline V gene encodes CDR1 MNHEY and CDR2 SVGEGT. CDR3 loop: CASLYPTRGEAFF. Here the CDR3 DNA reads TGTGCCAGCCTCTACCCAACAAGGGGAGAAGCTTTCTTT.

This clonotype was seen many times. V is TRBV28 and J is TRBJ2-7; 9 bases agree with TRBD1. The germline CDR1 and CDR2 sequences are MDHEN and SYDVKM. The CDR3 loop spans 12 amino acids. The J segment lost 4 bases and the V segment lost 10 bases, leaving 5 bases of the junction unmatched. CDR3 nucleotides: TGTGCCATCGGGACAGGGTGGTACGAGCAGTACTTC. Protein sequence: CAIGTGWYEQYF.

The genes are TRBV20-1 and TRBJ2-1; no reliable D call. This CDR3 is 12 amino acids long. Between the trimmed V and J ends, which lost 6 bases and 5 bases, there was a span of 11 bases. Germline values: CDR1 DFQATT, CDR2 SNEGSKA (reference sequence). The CDR3 DNA sequence: TGCAGTGCGTCCATACAGCACAATGAGCAGTTCTTC. Translation: CSASIQHNEQFF.

CDR3 coding DNA: TGTGCCAGCAGCAAACCGACAGGGGGTTTATCCTACGAGCAGTACTTC. It translates to CASSKPTGGLSYEQYF. The chain carries TRBV3-1 and TRBJ2-7; 9 positions agree with TRBD1. The CDR3 is 16 residues long. Germline V gene lookup returns CDR1 LGHDT and CDR2 YNNKEL (reference sequence). V lost 5 bases, J lost 1 base, and 9 bases stayed unmatched.

The V and J genes are TRBV6-2 or TRBV6-3 and TRBJ2-7; 7 positions agree with TRBD1. Losses at the gene ends were 6 bases for V and 2 bases for J; bases not matched to a gene: 1. In germline, CDR1 is MNHEY, CDR2 SVGEGT. The CDR3 covers 12 residues. CDR3 sequence reads: CASSQGAYEQYF. CDR3 DNA: TGTGCCAGCAGCCAGGGGGCCTACGAGCAGTACTTC.

The gene calls are TRBV29-1 and TRBJ2-7; 8 nucleotides line up with TRBD1. V was pared by 6 bases and J by 13 bases, with 8 bases of the junction left unmatched. CDR3 length equals 10 residues. CDR1 and CDR2 from the germline V gene are SQVTM and ANQGSEA. DNA of the CDR3: TGCAGCGTGGAACAGGGGGTATTATACTTC. This gives the protein CSVEQGVLYF.

V usage is TRBV6-5 and J usage is TRBJ2-3, with 12 bases aligning to TRBD2. Germline V gene lookup returns CDR1 MNHEY and CDR2 SVGAGI. The CDR3 loop spans 19 amino acids. With 6 bases clipped from V and 0 bases from J, the junction kept 13 bases outside the gene matches. The CDR3, as DNA: TGTGCCAGCAGCACCGGACGCGGACTAGCGGGAACTAGCACAGATACGCAGTATTTT. Protein sequence: CASSTGRGLAGTSTDTQYF.

In its sample, this clonotype was seen a few times. This chain joins TRBV19 and TRBJ1-5; D not resolved. Trimming removed 5 bases at V and 0 bases at J, with 17 bases between. This CDR3 has 17 residues. Germline V gene lookup returns CDR1 LNHDA and CDR2 SQIVND (reference sequence). CDR3 in amino acids: CASSAPWGTYSNQPQHF. In nucleotides, the CDR3 is TGTGCCAGTAGTGCCCCGTGGGGAACTTATAGCAATCAGCCCCAGCATTTT.

The rearrangement joins TRBV9 to TRBJ2-1; D gene unclear. Deletions cut 3 bases from V and 3 bases from J, with 13 bases between. The CDR3 consists of 15 residues. Germline CDR1 reads SGDLS; CDR2 reads YYNGEE. The CDR3, as DNA: TGTGCCAGCAGCGCGGACGTATTCCTCTACAATGAGCAGTTCTTC. Encoded protein: CASSADVFLYNEQFF.

This clonotype was picked up many times. The J gene is TRBJ2-2, the V gene TRBV19, with 8 nucleotides matching TRBD1. The CDR3 runs to 14 residues. V shed 6 bases and J 3 bases; nucleotides not matched to a gene: 3. The germline CDR1 and CDR2 sequences are LNHDA and SQIVND (reference sequence). CDR3 bases: TGTGCCAGTAGGTGGACAGGGTACACCGGGGAGCTGTTTTTT. It codes for CASRWTGYTGELFF. Full variable domain (remainder filled in from reference TRBV19 and TRBJ2-2): DGGITQSPKYLFRKEGQNVTLSCEQNLNHDAMYWYRQDPGQGLRLIYYSQIVNDFQKGDIAEGYSVSREKKESFPLTVTSAQKNPTAFYLCASRWTGYTGELFFGEGSRLTVL.

This rearrangement joins TRBV6-1 to TRBJ2-3; D not resolved. The CDR3 covers 16 residues. The germline V and J ends were trimmed by 4 bases and 0 bases, with 14 bases remaining between them. The germline V gene has CDR1 MNHNS and CDR2 SASEGT. The CDR3 loop is CASSVSGSESTDTQYF. CDR3 sequence (DNA): TGTGCCAGCAGTGTTTCGGGCTCCGAAAGCACAGATACGCAGTATTTT.